In its sample, the clone carrying this T cell receptor (beta chain) was seen a few times. This entry is derived from a study of T-cell reconstitution after alpha-beta-depleted transplantation in children. The CDR3 is made up of 15 amino acids. In germline, CDR1 is SEHNR, CDR2 FQNEAQ (reference sequence). V was clipped by 5 bases and J by 5 bases; unmatched bases: 9. Unique molecular identifiers were used to barcode this TCRbeta library. TCRdb reprocessed the PCR reads with MiXCR, giving one entry per CDR3 protein. This sample carries roughly 590,000 distinct CDR3 sequences, about 15% of them seen once, and the ten largest clones take 0.9% to 1.2%.

The starting material was PBMCs from the stem cell graft donor, obtained from the stem cell graft. This receptor was identified in a human donor who donated a stem cell graft to a child with acute myeloid leukemia. The chain joins TRBV7-9 to TRBJ2-1; 7 bases map to TRBD2. The CDR3 protein is CASSPSAGANNEQFF. CDR3 bases: TGTGCCAGCAGCCCGAGTGCGGGAGCGAACAATGAGCAGTTCTTC.